These 24 T cell receptor beta chains originate from one sample sequenced in a study of cytomegalovirus exposure and HLA in healthy donors. Researchers ran the PCR with 60 Vbeta and 13 Jbeta primers. The protocol was immunoSEQ multiplex PCR, while the TCRdb copy is restricted to in-frame clones and leaves out a portion. The top ten hold about 0.25% of the sample, which has roughly 120,000 clones, 65% to 85% seen once. The sample comprised PBMCs. Receptor source: a man in his forties or fifties in good health and CMV-seronegative.

This sequence joins TRBV7-9 and TRBJ1-2; D is perhaps TRBD1 (5 bases). Per the germline V gene, CDR1 is SEHNR and CDR2 is FQNEAQ (reference sequence). V lost 1 base, J lost 3 bases, and 12 bases lay in between. CDR3 size: 15 residues. The CDR3 region has the DNA TGTGCCAGCAGCTTAGAGAACAGGATACACTATGGCTACACCTTC. Translation: CASSLENRIHYGYTF. The whole variable domain, remainder taken from reference TRBV7-9 and TRBJ1-2, is DTGVSQNPRHKITKRGQNVTFRCDPISEHNRLYWYRQTLGQGPEFLTYFQNEAQLEKSRLLSDRFSAERPKGSFSTLEIQRTEQGDSAMYLCASSLENRIHYGYTFGSGTRLTVV.

V is TRBV4-1 and J is TRBJ2-5; 11 nucleotides agree with TRBD1. The CDR3 has 19 residues. The ends lost 3 bases at V and 5 bases at J; junction bases unmatched: 17. Germline CDR1 is MGHRA and CDR2 is YSYEKL. CDR3 in amino acids: CASSQGTGGGSRGRETQYF. DNA of the CDR3: TGCGCCAGCAGCCAGGGGACAGGGGGTGGGAGTCGGGGTAGGGAGACCCAGTACTTC.

This chain connects TRBV6-1 to TRBJ1-2, with D possibly being TRBD1 (6 bases). The V gene lost 6 bases and the J gene lost 4 bases, with 15 bases spanning the gap. This CDR3 spans 14 amino acids. The V gene's germline CDR1 is MNHNS and CDR2 SASEGT. The CDR3 sequence is CASRNRDISYGYTF. CDR3 nucleotide sequence: TGTGCCAGCAGGAACAGGGACATTAGCTATGGCTACACCTTC.

J is TRBJ2-3 and V is TRBV5-1, with 8 nucleotides matching TRBD1. The CDR3 is 16 residues long. Germline trimming cut 0 bases from V and 4 bases from J; bases unmatched to any gene: 7. Germline V gene lookup returns CDR1 SGHRS and CDR2 YFSETQ. This CDR3 reads CASSLVTGGSADTQYF. The CDR3 region has the DNA TGCGCCAGCAGCTTGGTTACAGGGGGATCCGCAGATACGCAGTATTTT.

The chain uses TRBV6-1 and TRBJ2-7; TRBD1 matches 7 bases. The germline V gene has CDR1 MNHNS and CDR2 SASEGT. This CDR3 is built from 15 residues. The ends lost 7 bases at V and 3 bases at J; junction bases unmatched: 12. CDR3 nucleotide sequence: TGTGCCAGCATGATTCGAGGGGGCTACATCTACGAGCAGTACTTC. Amino acid sequence: CASMIRGGYIYEQYF.

The rearrangement links TRBV6-5 to TRBJ1-2; possibly TRBD1 for D (5 bases). Trimming stripped 2 bases from V and 7 bases from J, with 14 bases between. Germline assignment: CDR1 MNHEY and CDR2 SVGAGI. The CDR3 length is 14 residues. The CDR3 is CASSYRGGGAGYTF. As DNA, the CDR3 is TGTGCCAGCAGTTACCGGGGGGGTGGGGCTGGCTACACCTTC.

This clone was picked up one time. The chain employs TRBV4-3 and TRBJ2-3; D remains unclear. Looked up from germline, CDR1 is LGHNA and CDR2 is YSLEER. Trimming pared 2 bases from V and 1 base from J, leaving 19 bases between. This CDR3 has 18 residues. DNA for the CDR3: TGCGCCAGCAGCCAAAGGAGTAAGCCCGATCTCGGCACAGATACGCAGTATTTT. Translated, it gives CASSQRSKPDLGTDTQYF.

The chain uses TRBV5-4 and TRBJ1-2; 9 bases match TRBD1. Germline lookup yields CDR1 SGHNT and CDR2 YYREEE (reference sequence). This CDR3 is built from 14 residues. V dropped 4 bases and J dropped 5; count of bases not matched to a gene: 6. CDR3 sequence: CASSEGQGGYGYTF. DNA for the CDR3: TGTGCCAGCAGCGAGGGACAGGGTGGTTATGGCTACACCTTC. The full variable domain, its missing parts supplied by reference TRBV5-4 and TRBJ1-2, is ETGVTQSPTHLIKTRGQQVTLRCSSQSGHNTVSWYQQALGQGPQFIFQYYREEENGRGNFPPRFSGLQFPNYSSELNVNALELDDSALYLCASSEGQGGYGYTFGSGTRLTVV.

The rearrangement uses TRBV29-1 and TRBJ1-2; a possible D gene is TRBD1 (6 bases). Trimming removed 1 base at V and 8 bases at J, with 11 bases between. Germline CDR1 SQVTM, CDR2 ANQGSEA. The CDR3 runs to 12 residues. CDR3 amino acids: CSVEVTQGGYTF. DNA for the CDR3: TGCAGCGTTGAAGTGACTCAGGGGGGCTACACCTTC.

The chain recombines TRBV15 with TRBJ1-2, with 10 bases identical to TRBD1. Trimming took 1 base from V and 6 from J; bases not matched to a gene: 2. This CDR3 has 14 amino acids. CDR1 is LNHNV and CDR2 is YYDKDF in the germline V gene (reference sequence). CDR3 region: CATSRAGTGDGYTF. DNA of the CDR3: TGTGCCACCAGCAGAGCAGGGACAGGGGATGGCTACACCTTC.

This clone has just one count. J is TRBJ1-5 and V is TRBV6-5; tentative D call: TRBD1 (5 bases). This CDR3 contains 14 residues. V was shortened by 7 bases and J by 0 bases, with 10 bases between the two germline ends. Germline CDR1 reads MNHEY; CDR2 reads SVGAGI. The CDR3 loop is CASKTDYSNQPQHF. The CDR3 nucleotides read TGTGCCAGCAAGACAGATTATAGCAATCAGCCCCAGCATTTT.

The CDR3 DNA reads as TGCGCCAGCAGCTTGGGGGACAGTACATTCGCAAATCAGCCCCAGCATTTT. Its protein product is CASSLGDSTFANQPQHF. The chain links TRBV5-1 to TRBJ1-5; 7 nucleotides line up with TRBD1. The germline gives CDR1 SGHRS, CDR2 YFSETQ. The junction had 10 bases not matched to a gene; V was cut back by 0 bases and J by 4 bases. The CDR3 is made up of 17 amino acids.

This sequence joins TRBV28 and TRBJ2-3; 9 bases line up with TRBD2. V gave up 1 base and J gave up 6 bases; unmatched junction bases: 11. The CDR3 totals 17 residues. Germline lookup yields CDR1 MDHEN and CDR2 SYDVKM. The CDR3 DNA sequence: TGTGCCAGCAGTTTATCTAGCGGGACCTTAAACTCGGATACGCAGTATTTT. Translating gives CASSLSSGTLNSDTQYF.

This rearrangement joins TRBV5-1 to TRBJ1-2; D is possibly TRBD1 (5 bases). The germline CDR1 and CDR2 sequences are SGHRS and YFSETQ. Deletions cut 4 bases from V and 3 bases from J, with 13 bases between. The CDR3 runs to 14 residues. CDR3 coding DNA: TGCGCCAGCAGCCCCCCCAGGGTGGACTATGGCTACACCTTC. Its protein product is CASSPPRVDYGYTF.

This clone has only a few counts. The chain couples TRBV4-1 to TRBJ2-2, with D perhaps matching TRBD1 (5 bases). The CDR3 has 15 amino acids. The V end was cut by 0 bases, the J end by 5 bases, with 10 bases between. Germline loops: CDR1 MGHRA, CDR2 YSYEKL. CDR3 sequence reads: CASSQDQGPTGELFF. The CDR3 region has the DNA TGCGCCAGCAGCCAAGATCAGGGTCCTACCGGGGAGCTGTTTTTT.

This chain joins TRBV19 and TRBJ1-2, with a tentative D call TRBD1 (5 bases). The CDR3 length is 14 residues. CDR1 LNHDA and CDR2 SQIVND come from the germline V gene (reference sequence). V was clipped by 2 bases and J by 3 bases, with 10 bases between them. CDR3 DNA: TGTGCCAGTAGTATAAGTAGGGGTCACTATGGCTACACCTTC. Protein sequence: CASSISRGHYGYTF. Complete variable domain (other parts from reference TRBV19 and TRBJ1-2): DGGITQSPKYLFRKEGQNVTLSCEQNLNHDAMYWYRQDPGQGLRLIYYSQIVNDFQKGDIAEGYSVSREKKESFPLTVTSAQKNPTAFYLCASSISRGHYGYTFGSGTRLTVV.

The chain couples TRBV9 to TRBJ1-6; D unclear. CDR3 length: 15 amino acids. V dropped 0 bases and J dropped 6 bases, with 10 bases sitting between them. Looked up from germline, CDR1 is SGDLS and CDR2 is YYNGEE. This CDR3 reads CASSVGPGANSPLHF. The CDR3 nucleotides read TGTGCCAGCAGCGTAGGACCCGGAGCTAATTCACCCCTCCACTTT. Supplemented by reference TRBV9 and TRBJ1-6, the full variable domain reads DSGVTQTPKHLITATGQRVTLRCSPRSGDLSVYWYQQSLDQGLQFLIQYYNGEERAKGNILERFSAQQFPDLHSELNLSSLELGDSALYFCASSVGPGANSPLHFGNGTRLTVT.

The J gene is TRBJ2-1, the V gene TRBV9; 12 bases fit TRBD2. The CDR3 has 18 amino acids. With 0 bases clipped from V and 2 bases from J, the junction kept 6 bases outside the gene matches. The germline V gene has CDR1 SGDLS and CDR2 YYNGEE. In nucleotides, the CDR3 is TGTGCCAGCAGCGTAGAAGGGCTAGCGGGAGGGCCCTACAATGAGCAGTTCTTC. It encodes CASSVEGLAGGPYNEQFF.

This clone showed up just a few times. The genes are TRBV10-3 and TRBJ2-6, with 9 positions matching TRBD1. Germline V gene sequence: CDR1 ENHRY, CDR2 SYGVKD. Germline trimming cut 5 bases from V and 0 bases from J; bases unmatched to any gene: 8. This CDR3 spans 18 amino acids. This CDR3 reads CAISTDRGTSSGANVLTF. CDR3 nucleotide sequence: TGTGCCATCAGTACGGACAGGGGCACGAGCTCTGGGGCCAACGTCCTGACTTTC.

This chain links TRBV27 with TRBJ2-1; D perhaps matches TRBD2 (7 bases). Trimming cost V 7 bases and J 7 bases, with 14 bases left between them. This CDR3 has 13 amino acids. Germline V gives CDR1 MNHEY, CDR2 SMNVEV (reference sequence). The chain's CDR3 is CASIKGGRNEQFF. The CDR3 DNA is TGTGCCAGCATTAAGGGGGGGCGGAATGAGCAGTTCTTC.

The rearrangement uses TRBV10-3 and TRBJ2-1; 10 positions agree with TRBD2. The V segment lost 8 bases and the J segment 7 bases; nucleotides outside the gene matches: 2. Germline CDR1 and CDR2: ENHRY and SYGVKD. This CDR3 has 12 residues. CDR3 coding DNA: TGTGCCATCCGGACTAGCGGTAATGAGCAGTTCTTC. Protein sequence: CAIRTSGNEQFF.

The chain couples TRBV6-6 to TRBJ2-5; TRBD2 might be the D (5 bases). V lost 8 bases to trimming and J lost 1 base, with 11 bases between them. CDR3 length equals 13 residues. Germline V gene sequence: CDR1 MNHNY, CDR2 SVGAGI (reference sequence). The CDR3 coding sequence is TGTGCCAGCTTGCGGGCCACCCAAGAGACCCAGTACTTC. This translates into CASLRATQETQYF.

The genes are TRBV28 and TRBJ2-7; D gene unclear. V shed 10 bases and J shed 1 base, with 5 bases lying between them. The CDR3 is made up of 10 amino acids. Germline CDR1 reads MDHEN; CDR2 reads SYDVKM. This CDR3 reads CATRSYEQYF. The CDR3 nucleotides read TGTGCCACCCGTTCCTACGAGCAGTACTTC.

V is TRBV5-4 and J is TRBJ2-7; possibly TRBD1 for D (6 bases). The V gene's germline CDR1 is SGHNT and CDR2 YYREEE (reference sequence). The CDR3 loop spans 14 amino acids. V was pared by 0 bases and J by 4 bases, with 11 bases between. CDR3: CASSLEAGVYEQYF. For the CDR3, the DNA is TGTGCCAGCAGCTTGGAGGCAGGGGTATACGAGCAGTACTTC.